This TCR beta chain was sequenced in a study of T cell repertoires in cytomegalovirus infection (dated by TCRdb to about 2019). Regarding the research as a whole: Donor HLA type was relevant to the analysis, as public TCR beta signatures indicated carriage of CMV infection together with the matching HLA type. General conclusions and limits of the study: In both this cohort and an independent cohort of some 380 donors, the cumulative frequency of public TCR beta family members distinguished carriers of CMV infection plus the relevant HLA type. In the ex vivo response, HLA-C-restricted CMV-specific TCR beta clonotypes were dominant, and in two of eight donors the single most frequent clonotype came from this HLA-C-restricted group.

This sample was sequenced with an Illumina HiSeq 1500. TCRdb trimmed the raw reads at Q25, called clones with MiXCR and kept productive beta chains. A single entry per CDR3 protein holds the most common genes and DNA from its merged rows. This sample comprises approximately 500,000 distinct CDR3 sequences, 16% of them detected only once. Under 30% of the sample comes from the top ten. This clonotype was recorded many times. Its recognized antigen is unknown. There are no base qualities to consult, and no much larger clone falls within one base. CDR1 and CDR2 (ENHRY, SYGVKD) derive from the germline V gene. Including the terminal cysteine and phenylalanine, the CDR3 comprises 16 residues. The DNA shown is the 48-base CDR3, in frame from base 1. The trim is 2 bases for V and 1 base for J, with a gap of 14 bases between the germline ends.

The material sequenced was CD8+ T cells from PBMCs. This receptor was taken from a human donor in good health (CMV status not recorded). Some clones in this sample may be carry-over from other donors' samples. Recombination joined TRBV10-3 with TRBJ1-1, with no confident D gene call. The nucleotides are TGTGCCATCAGTGAGGTTAGAGGGTCTGGGAACACTGAAGCTTTCTTT. Its translation is CAISEVRGSGNTEAFF.